This TCR beta chain was obtained from a study of blood T cell repertoires in COVID-19. In the study overall: Whether acute or convalescent, the COVID-19 samples came from the United States, Italy and Spain. From T cells, B-cell-depleted T cells, or PBMCs came the material, which was cDNA or gDNA.

Seattle cases were enrolled at active infection and followed longitudinally. CDR1 is PRHDT, CDR2 FYEKMQ, per germline (reference sequence). V dropped 2 bases and J dropped 0; count of bases not matched to a gene: 10. The CDR3 runs 18 residues. In the original workflow: Estimation of nucleated cell counts was performed using reference gene primer amplification. Repertoires were generated with immunoSEQ multiplex PCR, while TCRdb's copy carries only in-frame clones and drops some. That table gives V, J and clone size, and the DNA gave D and trimming. The sample lists about 180,000 clones, approximately 80% occurring once.

The TCR sequence derives from a woman aged 40 to 50 with COVID-19, enrolled during active disease. Sequenced material: peripheral blood. This chain links TRBV13 with TRBJ2-7, with 10 bases aligning to TRBD2. The CDR3, as DNA: TGTGCCAGCAGCTTAATGGCTAGCGGGGGCCCCCACTCCTACGAGCAGTACTTC. The encoded protein is CASSLMASGGPHSYEQYF.